One and the same sample provided the 26 T cell receptor beta chains below, sequenced in a study of Tregs in tolerant kidney transplant recipients. Here immunoSEQ multiplex PCR was the method, and the copy in TCRdb shows in-frame clones only, minus some. The data hold about 240,000 clones, with about 80% observed a single time. The sample comprised CD4+ T cells from blood. These receptors were obtained from a human donor in good health.

A word on this clone: A junction boundary mismatches the germline segment, possibly from a read error. J is TRBJ2-3 and V is TRBV11-2; D remains unclear. Germline V gives CDR1 SGHAT, CDR2 FQNNGV. CDR3 length: 14 amino acids. CDR3 in amino acids: CASRLGPFTDTQYF. CDR3 sequence (DNA): TGTGCCAGCAGGTTAGGCCCTTTTACAGATACGCAGTATTTT.

J is TRBJ1-1 and V is TRBV6-6, with unresolved D. Between the trimmed V and J ends, which lost 5 bases and 6 bases, there was a span of 10 bases. The CDR3 loop spans 12 amino acids. Per germline, CDR1 MNHNY and CDR2 SVGAGI (reference sequence). The CDR3 nucleotides read TGTGCCAGCAGTAGGACGGAGGCTGAAGCTTTCTTT. It translates to CASSRTEAEAFF.

The genes are TRBV19 and TRBJ2-3, with D tentatively TRBD2 (6 bases). The CDR3 runs to 13 residues. CDR1 is LNHDA, CDR2 SQIVND, per germline (reference sequence). V was shortened by 4 bases and J by 5 bases, with 10 bases between the two germline ends. CDR3 residues: CASSRGVGDTQYF. CDR3 nucleotides: TGTGCCAGTAGTAGGGGGGTTGGAGATACGCAGTATTTT.

The chain uses TRBV30 and TRBJ1-2, with 9 bases that match TRBD1. V was pared by 8 bases and J by 4 bases, with 11 bases of the junction left unmatched. CDR1 and CDR2 from the germline V gene are GTSNPN and SVGIG (reference sequence). This CDR3 region has 14 residues. The CDR3 protein is CAGLLGQGTYGYTF. As DNA, the CDR3 is TGTGCCGGACTCCTCGGACAGGGGACCTATGGCTACACCTTC.

This clone appeared a single time. The chain links TRBV18 to TRBJ2-1; a weak D match, TRBD1 (5 bases). CDR3 length equals 13 residues. Trimming took 8 bases from V and 7 from J, leaving 15 bases between them. CDR1 KGHSH and CDR2 LQKENI come from the germline V gene. The CDR3 DNA sequence: TGTGCCAGCGGGCCGGGTAGGGGAAATGAGCAGTTCTTC. Protein product: CASGPGRGNEQFF.

The CDR3 region has the DNA TGCGCCAGCATTAAGGGACAGTATAATTCACCCCTCCACTTT. Translation: CASIKGQYNSPLHF. V and J are TRBV5-1 and TRBJ1-6; 7 positions match TRBD1. With 6 bases clipped from V and 4 bases from J, the junction kept 4 bases outside the gene matches. This CDR3 region has 14 residues. Germline assignment: CDR1 SGHRS and CDR2 YFSETQ.

V is TRBV11-3 and J is TRBJ2-3; TRBD2 matches 9 bases. The CDR3 contains 13 residues. Germline V gives CDR1 SGHNT, CDR2 YENEEA. V gave up 4 bases and J gave up 8 bases; unmatched junction bases: 4. CDR3 protein: CASSSGLASTQYF. CDR3 coding DNA: TGTGCCAGCAGCTCCGGACTAGCGAGTACGCAGTATTTT.

CDR3 residues: CSVVMPGQGYEQYF. CDR3 nucleotides: TGCAGCGTTGTAATGCCGGGACAGGGCTACGAGCAGTACTTC. This chain uses TRBV29-1 with TRBJ2-5, with TRBD1 matching 9 bases. The J call may be faulty, since TRBJ2-7 better matches the DNA end. This CDR3 contains 14 residues. CDR1 is SQVTM and CDR2 is ANQGSEA in the germline V gene.

The CDR3 region has the DNA TGTGCCAGCACCCCCTTACTGCCCTCTATGGGCGAGCAGTACTTC. This gives the protein CASTPLLPSMGEQYF. The chain employs TRBV2 and TRBJ2-7, with unresolved D. There are 15 residues in the CDR3. Trimming pared 7 bases from V and 6 bases from J, leaving 22 bases between. CDR1 is SNHLY, CDR2 FYNNEI, per germline.

This clone was detected a few times. A junction boundary mismatches the germline segment, possibly from a read error. V gene TRBV7-7 combines with J gene TRBJ2-5; D gene unclear. The CDR3 length is 13 residues. The V gene's germline CDR1 is SSHAT and CDR2 FNYEAQ (reference sequence). CDR3 nucleotide sequence: TGTGCTAGCAGCTTCGGGCTTCAAGAGACCCAGTACTTC. Translation: CASSFGLQETQYF.

The chain joins TRBV21-1 to TRBJ2-6; the table's D gene call, TRBD1, was not cross checked with the DNA. TRBV21-1 is noted as a pseudogene. CDR3 length equals 16 residues. In nucleotides, the CDR3 is TGTGCCAGCAGCAGGGACAGAGAATCTGGGGCCAACGTCCTGACTTTC. Protein product: CASSRDRESGANVLTF.

This chain connects TRBV5-4 to TRBJ2-3, with 12 positions matching TRBD2. The germline gives CDR1 SGHNT, CDR2 YYREEE (reference sequence). J lost 4 bases, V lost 0 bases, and 3 bases had no gene match. CDR3 length: 16 residues. CDR3 DNA sequence: TGTGCCAGCAGCTTGGGGGCTAGCGGGAGGGCAGATACGCAGTATTTT. Encoded protein: CASSLGASGRADTQYF.

The V call is TRBV5-1, the J call TRBJ2-1; 10 bases are a match to TRBD1. CDR1 SGHRS and CDR2 YFSETQ come from the germline V gene. The CDR3 contains 15 residues. V was clipped by 0 bases and J by 4 bases; unmatched bases: 1. Here the CDR3 reads CASSLGTGGYNEQFF. CDR3 DNA sequence: TGCGCCAGCAGCTTGGGGACAGGGGGATACAATGAGCAGTTCTTC.

Regarding this clone: The sample contains more than one DNA sequence encoding this CDR3. This chain joins TRBV14 and TRBJ2-5, with 10 bases fitting TRBD2. The CDR3 is 14 residues long. V trimming: 1 base; J trimming: 4 bases; junction bases outside the gene matches: 0. Germline V gene sequence: CDR1 SGHDN, CDR2 FVKESK. Here the CDR3 reads CASSQGLAGETQYF. The CDR3 bases are TGTGCCAGCAGCCAAGGACTAGCGGGAGAGACCCAGTACTTC.

J is TRBJ1-2 and V is TRBV30, with a tentative D call TRBD1 (5 bases). V shed 0 bases and J shed 4 bases, with 12 bases lying between them. The CDR3 sequence is 14 residues long. CDR1 GTSNPN and CDR2 SVGIG come from the germline V gene (reference sequence). CDR3 coding DNA: TGTGCCTGGAGTGTCCGCGCCGGGGGCTATGGCTACACCTTC. Its translation is CAWSVRAGGYGYTF.

J is TRBJ2-3 and V is TRBV12-2; the table's D call TRBD2 went unverified against the DNA. TRBV12-2 counts as a pseudogene. The CDR3 length is 15 residues. CDR3 amino acids: CASREAGGRTDTQYF. The CDR3 nucleotides read TGTGCAAGTCGCGAAGCGGGGGGGCGCACAGATACGCAGTATTTT.

The gene calls are TRBV15 and TRBJ1-2; D not certain. The CDR3 loop spans 17 amino acids. The germline V gene has CDR1 LNHNV and CDR2 YYDKDF (reference sequence). Trimming took off 0 bases at V and 0 bases at J, with 14 bases between the two ends. The DNA for the CDR3 is TGTGCCACCAGCAGAGAGGGATCGGGATCGGCTAACTATGGCTACACCTTC. This encodes CATSREGSGSANYGYTF. Together with reference TRBV15 and TRBJ1-2, the CDR3 gives the full variable domain: DAMVIQNPRYQVTQFGKPVTLSCSQTLNHNVMYWYQQKSSQAPKLLFHYYDKDFNNEADTPDNFQSRRPNTSFCFLDIRSPGLGDTAMYLCATSREGSGSANYGYTFGSGTRLTVV.

This clone turned up a few times. The chain uses TRBV18 and TRBJ2-7; 11 nucleotides align to TRBD2. Losses at the gene ends were 5 bases for V and 2 bases for J; bases not matched to a gene: 11. This CDR3 is built from 17 residues. The germline V gene encodes CDR1 KGHSH and CDR2 LQKENI. CDR3 protein: CASSSAPASGRTYEQYF. The CDR3 nucleotides are TGTGCCAGCTCATCGGCCCCCGCTAGCGGGAGGACCTACGAGCAGTACTTC. The full variable domain, completed using reference TRBV18 and TRBJ2-7, is NAGVMQNPRHLVRRRGQEARLRCSPMKGHSHVYWYRQLPEEGLKFMVYLQKENIIDESGMPKERFSAEFPKEGPSILRIQQVVRGDSAAYFCASSSAPASGRTYEQYFGPGTRLTVT.

This clone has a single count. V is TRBV30 and J is TRBJ2-3; 7 bases are shared with TRBD2. The CDR3 covers 18 residues. Unmatched junction bases numbered 21, after V lost 5 bases and J lost 4 bases. CDR1 is GTSNPN and CDR2 is SVGIG in the germline V gene (reference sequence). CDR3 region: CAWASGLVRERRADTQYF. As DNA, the CDR3 is TGTGCCTGGGCGTCCGGGCTCGTGCGGGAGCGGCGGGCAGATACGCAGTATTTT. The variable domain in full, with the rest retrieved from reference TRBV30 and TRBJ2-3, is SQTIHQWPATLVQPVGSPLSLECTVEGTSNPNLYWYRQAAGRGLQLLFYSVGIGQISSEVPQNLSASRPQDRQFILSSKKLLLSDSGFYLCAWASGLVRERRADTQYFGPGTRLTVL.

The rearrangement links TRBV5-1 to TRBJ1-1, with D possibly matching TRBD1 (5 bases). This CDR3 contains 13 residues. Trimming left V 2 bases short and J 1 base short, with 6 bases between. Per germline, CDR1 SGHRS and CDR2 YFSETQ. CDR3 bases: TGCGCCAGCAGCTTAGACAGGAACACTGAAGCTTTCTTT. Translated: CASSLDRNTEAFF.

V is TRBV5-1 and J is TRBJ2-6; 9 nucleotides line up with TRBD1. The ends lost 7 bases at V and 4 bases at J; junction bases unmatched: 12. CDR3 length equals 17 residues. Germline lookup yields CDR1 SGHRS and CDR2 YFSETQ. The CDR3 region is CASRPGTGSLGANVLTF. The CDR3 DNA follows: TGCGCCAGCCGACCCGGGACAGGGTCCCTCGGGGCCAACGTCCTGACTTTC.

This chain links TRBV19 with TRBJ1-4; maybe TRBD1 (5 bases). The CDR3 extends over 14 amino acids. Germline V gene data show CDR1 as LNHDA and CDR2 as SQIVND (reference sequence). V was clipped by 4 bases and J by 7 bases, with 13 bases between them. This CDR3 is CASSTGGVGEKLFF. DNA for the CDR3: TGTGCCAGTAGTACGGGGGGAGTCGGTGAAAAACTGTTTTTT.

This chain connects TRBV7-6 to TRBJ1-5, with TRBD1 matching over 7 bases. Per germline, CDR1 SGHVS and CDR2 FNYEAQ. The CDR3 runs to 14 residues. Trimming at V came to 5 bases and at J to 4 bases, leaving 5 bases not matched to a gene. The CDR3 bases are TGTGCCAGCAGCCTCCGACAGGGTAATCAGCCCCAGCATTTT. It encodes CASSLRQGNQPQHF.

This chain connects TRBV7-9 to TRBJ2-3; 7 bases align to TRBD2. This CDR3 is built from 15 residues. V lost 1 base to trimming and J lost 2 bases; unmatched junction nucleotides: 3. Germline loops: CDR1 SEHNR, CDR2 FQNEAQ (reference sequence). The chain's CDR3 is CASSLVSGITDTQYF. The CDR3 DNA follows: TGTGCCAGCAGCTTAGTAAGCGGGATCACAGATACGCAGTATTTT. Together with reference TRBV7-9 and TRBJ2-3, the CDR3 gives the full variable domain: DTGVSQNPRHKITKRGQNVTFRCDPISEHNRLYWYRQTLGQGPEFLTYFQNEAQLEKSRLLSDRFSAERPKGSFSTLEIQRTEQGDSAMYLCASSLVSGITDTQYFGPGTRLTVL.

The genes are TRBV10-3 and TRBJ2-3; TRBD2 aligns across 12 bases. Germline assignment: CDR1 ENHRY and CDR2 SYGVKD. The CDR3 is 16 amino acids. V trimming: 6 bases; J trimming: 1 base; junction bases outside the gene matches: 5. The CDR3 region is CAISGTSGRGTDTQYF. The CDR3 nucleotides are TGTGCCATCAGCGGGACTAGCGGGCGGGGCACAGATACGCAGTATTTT.

This clone was seen just once. The V call is TRBV5-1, the J call TRBJ2-7, with 15 nucleotides matching TRBD2. The CDR3 spans 17 residues. CDR1 and CDR2 (germline): SGHRS, YFSETQ. J was trimmed by 1 base and V by 5 bases; bases with no gene match: 7. The CDR3 here is CASSPGTSGGPSYEQYF. The CDR3 nucleotides are TGCGCCAGCAGTCCTGGGACTAGCGGGGGGCCTTCCTACGAGCAGTACTTC.